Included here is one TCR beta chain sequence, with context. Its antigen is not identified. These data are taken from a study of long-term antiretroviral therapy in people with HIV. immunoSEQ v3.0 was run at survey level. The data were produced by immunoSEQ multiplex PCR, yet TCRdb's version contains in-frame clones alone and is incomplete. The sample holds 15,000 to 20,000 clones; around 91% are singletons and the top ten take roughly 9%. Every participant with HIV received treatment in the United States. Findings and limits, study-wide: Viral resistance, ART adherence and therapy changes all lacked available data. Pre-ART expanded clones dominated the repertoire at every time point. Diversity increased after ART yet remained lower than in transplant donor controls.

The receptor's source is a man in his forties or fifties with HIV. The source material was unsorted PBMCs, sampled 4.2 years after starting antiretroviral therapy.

CDR3 DNA: TGTGCCAGCAGCTTGGCCGGGACAGGAAATTCACCCCTCCACTTT. It is translated as CASSLAGTGNSPLHF. This chain connects TRBV5-6 to TRBJ1-6; 8 bases align to TRBD1. The length of the CDR3 is 15 residues. Germline V gives CDR1 SGHDT, CDR2 YYEEEE. Unmatched junction bases numbered 3, after V lost 0 bases and J lost 7 bases.